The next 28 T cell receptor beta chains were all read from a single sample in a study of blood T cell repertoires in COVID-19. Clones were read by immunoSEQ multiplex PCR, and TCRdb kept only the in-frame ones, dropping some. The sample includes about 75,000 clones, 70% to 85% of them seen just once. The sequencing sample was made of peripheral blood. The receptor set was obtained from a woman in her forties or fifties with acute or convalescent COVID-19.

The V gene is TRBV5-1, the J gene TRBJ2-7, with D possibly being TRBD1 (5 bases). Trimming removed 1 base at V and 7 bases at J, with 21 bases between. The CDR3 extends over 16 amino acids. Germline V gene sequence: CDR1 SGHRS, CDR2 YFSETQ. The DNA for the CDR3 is TGCGCCAGCAGCTTGATACAGGCCTCCCTAATAGGTGAGCAGTACTTC. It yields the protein CASSLIQASLIGEQYF.

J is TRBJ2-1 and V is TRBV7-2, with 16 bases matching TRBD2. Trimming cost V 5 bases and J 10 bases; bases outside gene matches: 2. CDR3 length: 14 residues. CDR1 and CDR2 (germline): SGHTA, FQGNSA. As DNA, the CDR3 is TGTGCCAGCAGCGGGACTAGCGGGAGGGTCGAGCAGTTCTTC. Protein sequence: CASSGTSGRVEQFF.

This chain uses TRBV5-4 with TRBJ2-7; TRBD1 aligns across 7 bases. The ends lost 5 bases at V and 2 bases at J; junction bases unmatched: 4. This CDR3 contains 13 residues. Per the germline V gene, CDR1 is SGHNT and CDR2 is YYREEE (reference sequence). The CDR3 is CASRVQGAYEQYF. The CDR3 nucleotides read TGTGCCAGCAGAGTTCAGGGGGCCTACGAGCAGTACTTC.

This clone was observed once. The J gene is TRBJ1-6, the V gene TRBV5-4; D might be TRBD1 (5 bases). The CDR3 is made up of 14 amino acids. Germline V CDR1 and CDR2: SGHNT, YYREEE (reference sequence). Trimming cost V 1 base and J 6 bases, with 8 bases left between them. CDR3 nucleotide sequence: TGTGCCAGCAGCTTGTTCCAGGGTAATTCACCCCTCCACTTT. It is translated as CASSLFQGNSPLHF. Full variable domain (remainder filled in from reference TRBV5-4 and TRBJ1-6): ETGVTQSPTHLIKTRGQQVTLRCSSQSGHNTVSWYQQALGQGPQFIFQYYREEENGRGNFPPRFSGLQFPNYSSELNVNALELDDSALYLCASSLFQGNSPLHFGNGTRLTVT.

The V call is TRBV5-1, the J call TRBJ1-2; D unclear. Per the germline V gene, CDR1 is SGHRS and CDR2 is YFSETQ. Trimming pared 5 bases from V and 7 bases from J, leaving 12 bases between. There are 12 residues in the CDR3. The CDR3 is CASRVEGSGYTF. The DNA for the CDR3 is TGCGCCAGCAGGGTGGAGGGAAGTGGCTACACCTTC.

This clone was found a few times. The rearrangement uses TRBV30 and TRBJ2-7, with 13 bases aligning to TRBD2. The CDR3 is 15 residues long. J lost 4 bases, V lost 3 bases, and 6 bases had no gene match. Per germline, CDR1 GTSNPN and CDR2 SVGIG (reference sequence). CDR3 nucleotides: TGTGCCTGGAGCCCACTAGCGGGAGGGTCGTACGAGCAGTACTTC. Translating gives CAWSPLAGGSYEQYF. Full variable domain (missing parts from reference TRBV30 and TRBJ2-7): SQTIHQWPATLVQPVGSPLSLECTVEGTSNPNLYWYRQAAGRGLQLLFYSVGIGQISSEVPQNLSASRPQDRQFILSSKKLLLSDSGFYLCAWSPLAGGSYEQYFGPGTRLTVT.

CDR3 DNA sequence: TGCGCCAGCGGGAGTATTAGCGGCTACGAGCAGTACTTC. This gives the protein CASGSISGYEQYF. The chain is built from TRBV10-1 and TRBJ2-7; possible D gene TRBD2, 6 bases. The germline CDR1 and CDR2 sequences are WNHNN and SYGVQD (reference sequence). Trimming removed 8 bases at V and 3 bases at J, with 14 bases between. This CDR3 contains 13 residues.

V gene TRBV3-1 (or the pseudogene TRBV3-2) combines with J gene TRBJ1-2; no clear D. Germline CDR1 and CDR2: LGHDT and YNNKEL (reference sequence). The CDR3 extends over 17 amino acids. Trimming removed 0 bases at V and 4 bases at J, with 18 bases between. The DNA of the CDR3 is TGTGCCAGCAGCCAAGATACCGTCGGGTTTTCTAGCTATGGCTACACCTTC. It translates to CASSQDTVGFSSYGYTF.

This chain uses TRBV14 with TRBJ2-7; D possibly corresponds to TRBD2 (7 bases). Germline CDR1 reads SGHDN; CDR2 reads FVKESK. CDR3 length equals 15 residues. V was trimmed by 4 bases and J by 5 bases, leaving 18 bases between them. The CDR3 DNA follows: TGTGCCAGCAGCCCCCGCGGCGGGGGCGGGAACGAGCAGTACTTC. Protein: CASSPRGGGGNEQYF.

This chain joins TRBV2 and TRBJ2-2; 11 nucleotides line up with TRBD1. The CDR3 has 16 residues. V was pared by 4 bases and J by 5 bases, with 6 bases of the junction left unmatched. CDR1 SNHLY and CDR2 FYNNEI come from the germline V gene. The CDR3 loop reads CASSGDRGMGTGELFF. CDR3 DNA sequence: TGTGCCAGCAGTGGGGACAGGGGGATGGGTACCGGGGAGCTGTTTTTT.

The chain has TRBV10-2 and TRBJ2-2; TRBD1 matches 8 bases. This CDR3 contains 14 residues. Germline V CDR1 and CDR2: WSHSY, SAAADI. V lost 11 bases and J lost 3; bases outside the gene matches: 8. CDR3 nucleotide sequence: TGCGCCCGGAGAGGACAGGGCGACACCGGGGAGCTGTTTTTT. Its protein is CARRGQGDTGELFF.

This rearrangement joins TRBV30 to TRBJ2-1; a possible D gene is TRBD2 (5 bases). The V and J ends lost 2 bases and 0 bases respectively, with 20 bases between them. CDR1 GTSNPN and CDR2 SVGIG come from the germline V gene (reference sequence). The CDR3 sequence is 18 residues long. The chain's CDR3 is CAWSFEGAGPRSYNEQFF. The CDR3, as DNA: TGTGCCTGGAGTTTCGAGGGCGCCGGACCCCGCTCCTACAATGAGCAGTTCTTC. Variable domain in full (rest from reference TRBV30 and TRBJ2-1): SQTIHQWPATLVQPVGSPLSLECTVEGTSNPNLYWYRQAAGRGLQLLFYSVGIGQISSEVPQNLSASRPQDRQFILSSKKLLLSDSGFYLCAWSFEGAGPRSYNEQFFGPGTRLTVL.

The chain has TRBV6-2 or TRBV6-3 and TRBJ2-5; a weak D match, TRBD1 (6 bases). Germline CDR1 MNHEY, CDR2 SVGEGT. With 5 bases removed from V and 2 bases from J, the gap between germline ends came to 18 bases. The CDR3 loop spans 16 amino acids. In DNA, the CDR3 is TGTGCCAGCAGTGGCCAGGGGAAGGCCTTTCAAGAGACCCAGTACTTC. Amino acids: CASSGQGKAFQETQYF.

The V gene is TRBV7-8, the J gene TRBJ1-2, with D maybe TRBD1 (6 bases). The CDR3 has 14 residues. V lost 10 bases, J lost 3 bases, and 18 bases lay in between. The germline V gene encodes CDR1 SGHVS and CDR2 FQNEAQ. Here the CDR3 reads CATYTSGTHYGYTF. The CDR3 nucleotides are TGTGCCACCTATACATCAGGGACACACTATGGCTACACCTTC.

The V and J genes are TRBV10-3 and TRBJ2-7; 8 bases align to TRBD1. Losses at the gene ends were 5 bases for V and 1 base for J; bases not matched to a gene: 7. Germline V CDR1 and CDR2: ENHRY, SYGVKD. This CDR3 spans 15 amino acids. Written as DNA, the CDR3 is TGTGCCATCAGTACGGGGGACAGGTATTCCTACGAGCAGTACTTC. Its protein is CAISTGDRYSYEQYF.

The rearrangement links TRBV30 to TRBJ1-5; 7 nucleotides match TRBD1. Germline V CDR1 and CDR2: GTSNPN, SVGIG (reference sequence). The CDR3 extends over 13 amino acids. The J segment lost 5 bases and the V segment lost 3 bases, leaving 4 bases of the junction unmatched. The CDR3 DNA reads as TGTGCCTGGAGCCGGGGACAGCATCAGCCCCAGCATTTT. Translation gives CAWSRGQHQPQHF.

CDR3 amino acids: CASTKSRNYGYTF. CDR3 nucleotide sequence: TGTGCCAGCACCAAATCACGGAACTATGGCTACACCTTC. The chain is built from TRBV7-9 and TRBJ1-2; D call uncertain. The CDR3 contains 13 residues. Between the trimmed V and J ends, which lost 7 bases and 2 bases, there was a span of 11 bases. The germline V gene encodes CDR1 SEHNR and CDR2 FQNEAQ (reference sequence).

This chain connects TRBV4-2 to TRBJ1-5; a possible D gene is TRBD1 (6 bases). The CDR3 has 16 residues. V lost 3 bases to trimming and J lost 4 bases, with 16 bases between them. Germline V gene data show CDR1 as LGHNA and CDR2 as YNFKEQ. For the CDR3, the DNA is TGTGCCAGCAGCCATTTCGAGGACAGTCAAAATCAGCCCCAGCATTTT. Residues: CASSHFEDSQNQPQHF.

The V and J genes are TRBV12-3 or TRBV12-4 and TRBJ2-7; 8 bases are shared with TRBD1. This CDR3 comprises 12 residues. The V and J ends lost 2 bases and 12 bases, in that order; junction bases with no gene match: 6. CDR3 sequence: CASSLPTGDRYF. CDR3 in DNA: TGTGCCAGCAGTTTACCGACAGGGGATAGGTACTTC.

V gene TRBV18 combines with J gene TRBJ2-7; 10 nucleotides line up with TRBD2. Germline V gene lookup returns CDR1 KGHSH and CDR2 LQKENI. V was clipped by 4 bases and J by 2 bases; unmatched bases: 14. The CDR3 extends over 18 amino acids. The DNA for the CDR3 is TGTGCCAGCTCACATGGGCTAGCGGGAGTCACCCCCCCCTACGAGCAGTACTTC. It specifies CASSHGLAGVTPPYEQYF.

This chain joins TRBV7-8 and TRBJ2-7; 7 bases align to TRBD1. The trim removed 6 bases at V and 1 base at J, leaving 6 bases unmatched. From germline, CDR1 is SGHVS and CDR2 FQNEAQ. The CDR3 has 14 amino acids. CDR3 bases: TGTGCCAGCAGAAGACCGGGACAGTCCTACGAGCAGTACTTC. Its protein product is CASRRPGQSYEQYF.

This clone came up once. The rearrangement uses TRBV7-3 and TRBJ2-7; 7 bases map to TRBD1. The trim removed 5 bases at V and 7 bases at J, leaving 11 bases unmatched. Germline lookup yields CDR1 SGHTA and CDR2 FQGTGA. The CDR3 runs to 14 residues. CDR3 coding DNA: TGTGCCAGCAGCCCGGGCAGGGGGTCGATTGAGCAGTACTTC. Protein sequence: CASSPGRGSIEQYF. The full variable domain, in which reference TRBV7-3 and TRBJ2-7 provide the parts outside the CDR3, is GAGVSQTPSNKVTEKGKYVELRCDPISGHTALYWYRQSLGQGPEFLIYFQGTGAADDSGLPNDRFFAVRPEGSVSTLKIQRTERGDSAVYLCASSPGRGSIEQYFGPGTRLTVT.

The CDR3 nucleotides are TGCGCCAGCAGCTTGGACGGACTAGCGGGAGGTTTCAATGAGCAGTTCTTC. Translated: CASSLDGLAGGFNEQFF. V gene TRBV5-1 combines with J gene TRBJ2-1; 14 nucleotides agree with TRBD2. The germline gives CDR1 SGHRS, CDR2 YFSETQ. V lost 0 bases, J lost 6 bases, and 5 bases stayed unmatched. The CDR3 consists of 17 residues.

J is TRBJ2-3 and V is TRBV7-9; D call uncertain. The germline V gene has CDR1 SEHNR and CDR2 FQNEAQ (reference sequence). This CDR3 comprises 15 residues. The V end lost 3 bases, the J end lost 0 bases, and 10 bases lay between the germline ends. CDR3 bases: TGTGCCAGCAGCTTCCCGAGCTTTAGCACAGATACGCAGTATTTT. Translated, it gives CASSFPSFSTDTQYF.

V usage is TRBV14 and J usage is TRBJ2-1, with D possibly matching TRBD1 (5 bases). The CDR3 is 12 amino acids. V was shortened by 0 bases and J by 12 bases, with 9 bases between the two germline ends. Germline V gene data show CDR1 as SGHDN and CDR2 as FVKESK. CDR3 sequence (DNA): TGTGCCAGCAGCCAAGATAGGGGCGGGCAGTTCTTC. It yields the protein CASSQDRGGQFF. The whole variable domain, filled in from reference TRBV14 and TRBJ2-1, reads EAGVTQFPSHSVIEKGQTVTLRCDPISGHDNLYWYRRVMGKEIKFLLHFVKESKQDESGMPNNRFLAERTGGTYSTLKVQPAELEDSGVYFCASSQDRGGQFFGPGTRLTVL.

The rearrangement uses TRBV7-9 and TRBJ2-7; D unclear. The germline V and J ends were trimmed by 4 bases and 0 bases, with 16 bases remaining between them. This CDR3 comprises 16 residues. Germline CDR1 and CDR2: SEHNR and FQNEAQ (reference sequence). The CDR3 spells CASSSPNDKISYEQYF. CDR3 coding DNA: TGTGCCAGCAGCTCGCCCAATGACAAGATCTCCTACGAGCAGTACTTC.

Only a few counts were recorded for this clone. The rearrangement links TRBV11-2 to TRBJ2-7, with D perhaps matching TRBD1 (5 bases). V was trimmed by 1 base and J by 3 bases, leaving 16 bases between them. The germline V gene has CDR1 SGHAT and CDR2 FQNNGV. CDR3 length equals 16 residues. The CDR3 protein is CASSLVAAGPLYEQYF. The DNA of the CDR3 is TGTGCCAGCAGCTTAGTGGCGGCAGGGCCCCTCTACGAGCAGTACTTC. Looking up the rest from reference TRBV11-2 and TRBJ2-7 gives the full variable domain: EAGVAQSPRYKIIEKRQSVAFWCNPISGHATLYWYQQILGQGPKLLIQFQNNGVVDDSQLPKDRFSAERLKGVDSTLKIQPAKLEDSAVYLCASSLVAAGPLYEQYFGPGTRLTVT.

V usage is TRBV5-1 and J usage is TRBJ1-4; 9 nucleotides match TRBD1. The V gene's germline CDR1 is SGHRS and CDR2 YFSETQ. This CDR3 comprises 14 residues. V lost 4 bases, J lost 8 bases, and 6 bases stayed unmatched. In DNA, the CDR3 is TGCGCCAGCAGCCCCCGGACAGGGGAAGAAAAACTGTTTTTT. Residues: CASSPRTGEEKLFF.